Included here is one T cell receptor (beta chain) sequence, with context. What antigen it recognizes has not been identified. The data stem from a study of T cells in women clearing cervical HPV infection (dated by TCRdb to between 2018 and 2020). For the wider study: The cases were about 25 women with histologically confirmed HPV16-related CIN3 or worse, and 2 of these cases were invasive cancers. The controls were 25 women whose single incident HPV16 infection cleared within 12 months with no development of precancer or cancer. Blood from cases was drawn at the visit where the lesion was first identified, while blood from controls was drawn once the infection was no longer detected. For cases, a median interval of about 150 days, with an interquartile range of about 90 to 210 days, was observed between lesion detection and blood sampling. Since HLA typing was available for only a few women, HLA type could not be ruled out as a confounder. An exploratory proof-of-principle case-control study, nested within the Guanacaste HPV Natural History Study in Costa Rica, was conducted to compare TCR repertoires across cervical HPV16 outcomes. Cases and controls were matched on age within five years and on year of sample collection. A median age of nearly 35 years was observed in cases versus approximately 40 in controls, and no significant differences in baseline characteristics were found. The parent cohort enrolled roughly 9,400 women aged 18 or older in Guanacaste, Costa Rica, in 1993 to 1994 and followed the women for less than eight years. Five blinded duplicates per group were added as quality controls, giving around 60 samples: 50 or so participants and roughly ten replicates. The research as a whole found: Because of the cross-sectional design, the study could not determine whether the associations came before infection or resulted from infection, and neither effector/memory subsets nor HPV-specific T cells were isolated. By combining richness with V gene abundances, random forest classifiers separated cases from controls with an estimated AUC of around 0.8. Across sequencing depths, CIN3+ cases showed significantly higher TCR repertoire richness than controls, but evenness did not differ between the groups. Because T-cell numbers per sample were unknown, differences in richness could reflect varying T-cell content rather than repertoire biology.

Every participant had a single incident cervical HPV16 infection, and women with prevalent HPV16 infections were excluded. Cervical HPV DNA was detected with MY09/MY11 PCR, and genotyping was done by dot-blot hybridization. Roughly 16 mL of heparinized blood were centrifuged, and the buffy coat was split into aliquots, frozen at -30 degrees C, and then kept at -80 degrees C. QIAGEN kits were used to extract genomic DNA from the buffy coat specimens. TCR beta CDR3 regions were amplified by multiplex PCR from an average of roughly 1.3 ug genomic DNA per sample using the immunoSEQ assay. To correct primer bias, the assay used a complete synthetic TCR repertoire to set an amplification baseline. The amplicons were sequenced on the Illumina platform. The authors' pipeline ran thus. Sequence errors were corrected by clustering with frequency ratios and a modified nearest-neighbor algorithm, and the sequences were then analyzed in the immunoSEQ Analyzer using IMGT gene definitions. TCR richness and evenness were averaged over 20 rarefaction repeats at each rarefaction depth, excluding samples with fewer sequences than the depth. Wilcoxon rank sum tests with FDR correction were used to compare relative abundances of V, D and J genes between the groups. An intraclass correlation of around 96% for TCR richness and an average of roughly 76% across 65 to 80 gene segments were obtained from the blinded duplicates. The table comes from immuneACCESS by way of TCRdb, which keeps in-frame sequences with V and J called. Part of the clones is missing from these tables; in studies checked, under half for an unresolved V gene and the rest for unknown reasons. That table furnishes V, J and clone size, whereas the DNA furnished D and trimming. This sample's listing comprises about 20,000 clones. The ten biggest clones cover about 3.3% of the sample.

Material: blood buffy coat. This receptor was taken from a woman between 18 and 70 years old with a cervical HPV16 infection that either progressed to CIN3+ or cleared (not recorded which).

CDR3 sequence: CASRDRLYGYTF. The CDR3 bases that were read are TGTGCCAGTAGGGACAGGCTATATGGC. The V and J genes are TRBV19 and TRBJ1-2; TRBD1 agrees with 7 junctional bases. The missing CDR3 end, 3 residues past where the read stops, is filled in from the germline J gene. Here V drops 6 bases and J drops 5 bases, and the junction holds 3 bases not matched to any gene. Its CDR3 holds 12 amino acids, cysteine through phenylalanine. Part of the CDR3 DNA is given, 27 bases translated from base 1. Looking up the germline V gene (reference sequence) yields CDR1 LNHDA and CDR2 SQIVND.